This passage covers 30 T cell receptor beta chains from one sample sequenced in a study of T cells in Graves' hyperthyroidism and ophthalmopathy. Amplification targeted TCR beta CDR3 regions from RNA transcripts. Researchers ran a first-round RT-PCR on the TCR CDR3 using the HTBI primer set. From the multiplex PCR reads, TCRdb called clonotypes with MiXCR, one entry per CDR3 protein. This sample carries approximately 400,000 distinct CDR3 sequences, about 15% of them seen once, and the ten largest clones take about 14%. Sequencing input: blood. The receptors were sampled from a woman aged 18-35 years with Graves' hyperthyroidism.

Details on this clonotype: No DNA is shown, since the ends of the CDR3 on it are uncertain; the CDR3 is the one TCRdb lists. V and J are TRBV11-2 and TRBJ2-3; the table's D call, TRBD1, has no DNA check behind it. Germline-derived CDR1 and CDR2 are SGHAT and FQNNGV. From its first to its last residue, the CDR3 has 19 amino acids. CDR3: CASTLTFGGAISRTDTQYF.

This clonotype was detected a few times. This chain links TRBV27 with TRBJ1-2, with 7 bases that match TRBD1. This CDR3 spans 13 amino acids. Germline lookup yields CDR1 MNHEY and CDR2 SMNVEV (reference sequence). The J segment lost 4 bases and the V segment lost 6 bases, leaving 5 bases of the junction unmatched. This chain's CDR3 is CASRQTGPYGYTF. In DNA form, the CDR3 reads TGTGCCAGCAGACAGACAGGGCCCTATGGCTACACCTTC.

The rearrangement links TRBV20-1 to TRBJ2-7, with TRBD1 as a possible D gene (6 bases). Germline V gives CDR1 DFQATT, CDR2 SNEGSKA (reference sequence). The CDR3 consists of 13 residues. Trimming pared 2 bases from V and 3 bases from J, leaving 11 bases between. CDR3 region: CSARQGQGYEQYF. The DNA of the CDR3 is TGCAGTGCTAGACAGGGGCAGGGCTACGAGCAGTACTTC.

J is TRBJ1-5 and V is TRBV4-3, with 7 bases matching TRBD1. The length of the CDR3 is 17 residues. V trimming: 0 bases; J trimming: 7 bases; junction bases outside the gene matches: 12. CDR1 and CDR2 (germline): LGHNA, YSLEER. The CDR3 region is CASSQDIGAGGGQPQHF. The CDR3 DNA sequence: TGCGCCAGCAGCCAAGATATTGGGGCAGGGGGAGGGCAGCCCCAGCATTTT.

J is TRBJ2-1 and V is TRBV19, with 8 nucleotides matching TRBD2. The V gene end was trimmed by 5 bases and the J gene end by 9 bases; junction bases not matched to a gene: 15. The CDR3 sequence is 16 residues long. Germline assignment: CDR1 LNHDA and CDR2 SQIVND (reference sequence). In DNA, the CDR3 is TGTGCCAGTAGTGTCAGACCGGGACTAGTCTTTGGTGAGCAGTTCTTC. It encodes CASSVRPGLVFGEQFF.

In its sample, this clonotype was seen a few times. The chain employs TRBV7-3 and TRBJ1-5; D gene uncertain. There are 14 residues in the CDR3. Trimming took 4 bases from V and 5 from J, leaving 12 bases between them. CDR1 is SGHTA and CDR2 is FQGTGA in the germline V gene. CDR3 coding DNA: TGTGCCAGCAGCTCCTCGGGGAGGGATCAGCCCCAGCATTTT. It encodes CASSSSGRDQPQHF. Supplemented by reference TRBV7-3 and TRBJ1-5, the full variable domain reads GAGVSQTPSNKVTEKGKYVELRCDPISGHTALYWYRQSLGQGPEFLIYFQGTGAADDSGLPNDRFFAVRPEGSVSTLKIQRTERGDSAVYLCASSSSGRDQPQHFGDGTRLSIL.

At least ten counts were recorded for this clonotype. The CDR3 bases are TGTGCCAGCAGTCCCATCGGGGGGCAGGGAGATACGCAGTATTTT. Translated: CASSPIGGQGDTQYF. This chain joins TRBV12-3 or TRBV12-4 and TRBJ2-3; possible D gene TRBD2, 7 bases. The CDR3 loop spans 15 amino acids. V was trimmed by 5 bases and J by 5 bases, leaving 17 bases between them.

The chain has TRBV14 and TRBJ1-1; no firm D call. Trimming took 1 base from V and 3 from J, leaving 12 bases between them. The CDR3 is made up of 15 amino acids. Germline CDR1 is SGHDN and CDR2 is FVKESK. The CDR3 nucleotides read TGTGCCAGCAGCCAAGGCCTAAAAGCCCACACTGAAGCTTTCTTT. It encodes CASSQGLKAHTEAFF.

This clonotype showed up many times. The chain employs TRBV20-1 and TRBJ2-3, with D unclear. CDR3 size: 12 residues. Germline CDR1 reads DFQATT; CDR2 reads SNEGSKA (reference sequence). Trimming left V 5 bases short and J 3 bases short, with 9 bases between. In DNA form, the CDR3 reads TGCAGTGCTTCCATTAGTACAGATACGCAGTATTTT. Protein sequence: CSASISTDTQYF.

The rearrangement links TRBV7-9 to TRBJ2-2; 11 bases are a match to TRBD2. This CDR3 has 19 residues. Germline V gene lookup returns CDR1 SEHNR and CDR2 FQNEAQ (reference sequence). The ends lost 2 bases at V and 6 bases at J; junction bases unmatched: 14. CDR3 coding DNA: TGTGCCAGCAGCTTAACCCGACTAGCGGGAAGACCAACCGCCGGGGAGCTGTTTTTT. Its protein product is CASSLTRLAGRPTAGELFF.

Turning to this clonotype: It is likely a read error, because the conserved phenylalanine at the end of the CDR3 is missing. The chain combines TRBV6-5 with TRBJ1-1; 8 nucleotides line up with TRBD1. This CDR3 is built from 16 residues. Losses at the gene ends were 2 bases for V and 0 bases for J; bases not matched to a gene: 5. Germline V CDR1 and CDR2: MNHEY, SVGAGI. The CDR3 DNA reads as TGTGCCAGCAGTTACGACAGGGGAGGGATGAACACTGAAGCTTTCCTT. It encodes CASSYDRGGMNTEAFL.

In this sample, this clonotype turned up many times. The rearrangement uses TRBV19 and TRBJ2-3; D is ambiguous. The CDR3 length is 13 residues. Between the trimmed V and J ends, which lost 10 bases and 3 bases, there was a span of 14 bases. Germline assignment: CDR1 LNHDA and CDR2 SQIVND (reference sequence). The CDR3 DNA sequence: TGTGCCACCCGAGCCAGCGCTACAGATACGCAGTATTTT. The encoded protein is CATRASATDTQYF.

This clonotype was seen many times. The chain uses TRBV6-2 or TRBV6-3 and TRBJ2-1, with D perhaps TRBD2 (5 bases). The CDR3 loop spans 12 amino acids. Trimming left V 2 bases short and J 10 bases short, with 9 bases between. Germline values: CDR1 MNHEY, CDR2 SVGEGT. CDR3 nucleotides: TGTGCCAGCAGTTACCTCAGAGGGGAGCAGTTCTTC. It specifies CASSYLRGEQFF.

Ten or more counts support this clonotype. V and J are TRBV12-3 or TRBV12-4 and TRBJ2-1; D gene unclear. The CDR3 totals 15 residues. V lost 5 bases and J 0 bases, leaving 11 bases between the germline ends. The CDR3 nucleotides are TGTGCCAGCAGTCGGACGGGTAGCTCCTACAATGAGCAGTTCTTC. This sequence encodes CASSRTGSSYNEQFF.

This clonotype came up many times. The chain uses TRBV5-1 and TRBJ1-1, with D possibly TRBD1 on 5 matching bases. The CDR3 is 13 amino acids. Trimming removed 2 bases from V and 5 bases from J, with 10 bases in between. Germline CDR1 reads SGHRS; CDR2 reads YFSETQ. The DNA for the CDR3 is TGCGCCAGCAGCTTAGACGGGGGGACTGAAGCTTTCTTT. It specifies CASSLDGGTEAFF.

This clonotype was counted ten times or more. The CDR3 DNA reads as TGTGCCAGCAGACCGGGACTTTACGGACGTGGCTACACCTTC. Translating it yields CASRPGLYGRGYTF. This chain connects TRBV28 to TRBJ1-2; D may be TRBD1 (5 bases). Germline V gene data show CDR1 as MDHEN and CDR2 as SYDVKM. V was cut by 6 bases and J by 7 bases, with 18 bases left in between. The CDR3 sequence is 14 residues long.

The table lists this clonotype with a few counts. The chain recombines TRBV6-1 with TRBJ1-5, with a tentative D call TRBD1 (5 bases). This CDR3 comprises 15 residues. The germline V and J ends were trimmed by 5 bases and 1 base, with 12 bases remaining between them. Germline assignment: CDR1 MNHNS and CDR2 SASEGT. The DNA for the CDR3 is TGTGCCAGCAGTCACGGGACGACAAGCAATCAGCCCCAGCATTTT. This gives the protein CASSHGTTSNQPQHF.

This clonotype showed up many times. The chain carries TRBV2 and TRBJ2-2; D is undetermined. V was cut by 7 bases and J by 5 bases, with 11 bases left in between. CDR1 SNHLY and CDR2 FYNNEI come from the germline V gene. The CDR3 extends over 13 amino acids. As DNA, the CDR3 is TGTGCCAGCAAATTAGTTGGGACCGGGGAGCTGTTTTTT. Its translation is CASKLVGTGELFF.

This chain links TRBV4-1 with TRBJ1-1; maybe TRBD1 (6 bases). Per germline, CDR1 MGHRA and CDR2 YSYEKL. With 2 bases removed from V and 6 bases from J, the gap between germline ends came to 10 bases. The CDR3 extends over 13 amino acids. The CDR3 region has the DNA TGCGCCAGCAGCCAAAGGGGGTTTGCTGAAGCTTTCTTT. Its protein product is CASSQRGFAEAFF.

A remark on this clonotype: A much larger clone differs from this one at a single base, so this may be a read error. This sequence joins TRBV3-1 and TRBJ2-3; D remains unclear. The CDR3 spans 13 residues. CDR1 is LGHDT, CDR2 YNNKEL, per germline (reference sequence). V was cut by 1 base and J by 4 bases, with 6 bases left in between. The CDR3 DNA sequence: TGTGCCAGCAGCCAAGGGCACGCAGATACGCAGTATTTT. This encodes CASSQGHADTQYF.

This clonotype came up a few times. The chain couples TRBV5-5 to TRBJ1-1, with D hard to call. The germline CDR1 and CDR2 sequences are SGHKS and YYEKEE (reference sequence). This CDR3 contains 14 residues. Trimming pared 0 bases from V and 3 bases from J, leaving 9 bases between. DNA of the CDR3: TGTGCCAGCAGCTTGGACGGGTTGGACACTGAAGCTTTCTTT. It translates to CASSLDGLDTEAFF.

On this clonotype itself: This may be a read error, as it is one base from a much larger clone. This chain uses TRBV11-1 with TRBJ2-5; D possibly matches TRBD1 or TRBD2 (5 bases each). V lost 10 bases and J lost 5, with 29 bases in between. This CDR3 is built from 17 residues. Looked up from germline, CDR1 is SGHAT and CDR2 is FQDESV (reference sequence). CDR3 protein: CANATYLGGLGVETQYF. The CDR3 nucleotides read TGTGCCAACGCCACTTATCTCGGAGGCCTGGGGGTGGAGACCCAGTACTTC.

This clonotype showed up many times. The chain carries TRBV7-9 and TRBJ2-5, with a tentative D call TRBD2 (5 bases). V shed 3 bases and J shed 11 bases, with 13 bases lying between them. Per germline, CDR1 SEHNR and CDR2 FQNEAQ (reference sequence). There are 12 residues in the CDR3. CDR3 in DNA: TGTGCCAGCAGCTTTCGGGAAAGGATTCAGTACTTC. Amino acids: CASSFRERIQYF.

V is TRBV20-1 and J is TRBJ2-7, with 7 nucleotides matching TRBD1. The CDR3 runs to 15 residues. Looked up from germline, CDR1 is DFQATT and CDR2 is SNEGSKA (reference sequence). V shed 1 base and J 4 bases; nucleotides not matched to a gene: 10. The CDR3 sequence is CSARGNRGQRYEQYF. In DNA, the CDR3 is TGCAGTGCTAGAGGCAACAGGGGTCAGAGATACGAGCAGTACTTC.

Ten or more counts support this clonotype. The chain combines TRBV12-3 or TRBV12-4 with TRBJ2-7; D is perhaps TRBD1 (6 bases). CDR3 length: 11 amino acids. Trimming stripped 4 bases from V and 7 bases from J, with 8 bases between. DNA of the CDR3: TGTGCCAGCAGTTGGGGGCAAGAGCAGTACTTC. Its protein product is CASSWGQEQYF.

The chain employs TRBV6-1 and TRBJ2-1, with 7 bases identical to TRBD1. This CDR3 is 15 amino acids long. V lost 4 bases to trimming and J lost 8 bases; unmatched junction nucleotides: 11. The germline V gene has CDR1 MNHNS and CDR2 SASEGT. The DNA for the CDR3 is TGTGCCAGCAGTGCGGGACAGACTCGAAGGGATGAGCAGTTCTTC. Its protein is CASSAGQTRRDEQFF.

This clonotype was seen at least ten times. V and J are TRBV6-5 and TRBJ1-1, with 9 bases lining up with TRBD1. Germline lookup yields CDR1 MNHEY and CDR2 SVGAGI. This CDR3 contains 16 residues. V was clipped by 2 bases and J by 1 base; unmatched bases: 5. The CDR3 is CASSYPDRGWNTEAFF. DNA for the CDR3: TGTGCCAGCAGTTACCCAGACAGGGGGTGGAACACTGAAGCTTTCTTT.

There are many counts of this clonotype. The J gene is TRBJ2-3, the V gene TRBV11-2; D call uncertain. CDR1 SGHAT and CDR2 FQNNGV come from the germline V gene. The CDR3 spans 13 residues. V was shortened by 1 base and J by 6 bases, with 8 bases between the two germline ends. CDR3 sequence (DNA): TGTGCCAGCAGCTTAGTATACGTGGATACGCAGTATTTT. It codes for CASSLVYVDTQYF.

This clonotype was observed at least ten times. This chain joins TRBV11-2 and TRBJ2-1; 10 nucleotides match TRBD2. CDR3 length: 14 amino acids. Per germline, CDR1 SGHAT and CDR2 FQNNGV. With V trimmed by 4 bases and J by 6 bases, 3 bases remained unmatched. The CDR3 DNA is TGTGCCAGCAGCTGGGGACTAGCGATCAATGAGCAGTTCTTC. Protein: CASSWGLAINEQFF.

This clonotype appeared many times. This chain links TRBV20-1 with TRBJ2-3; the D gene is possibly TRBD2 (6 bases). The germline V gene has CDR1 DFQATT and CDR2 SNEGSKA (reference sequence). The V end lost 6 bases, the J end lost 0 bases, and 25 bases lay between the germline ends. CDR3 length: 18 amino acids. The CDR3 DNA is TGCAGTGCCGTTACAGTACTATGGCGGGGTTCTAGCACAGATACGCAGTATTTT. Amino acids: CSAVTVLWRGSSTDTQYF.